A single sample gave rise to the 14 T cell receptor beta chains below, sequenced in a study of cytomegalovirus exposure and HLA in healthy donors. PCR was performed using 60 Vbeta and 13 Jbeta primers. Produced via immunoSEQ multiplex PCR; TCRdb's table is partial and in-frame only. The sample shows under 200,000 clones, around 79% of them seen only once. What was sequenced was PBMCs. The receptor source for this set is a woman in her 30s in good health and CMV-seropositive.

The gene calls are TRBV6-4 and TRBJ2-2; 9 bases map to TRBD2. V was clipped by 3 bases and J by 4 bases; unmatched bases: 9. This CDR3 is built from 17 residues. CDR1 MRHNA and CDR2 SNTAGT come from the germline V gene. DNA of the CDR3: TGTGCCAGCAGTGATTTAGCGGGAGTTGCAGGCACCGGGGAGCTGTTTTTT. Protein product: CASSDLAGVAGTGELFF.

This clone was detected once. The CDR3 reads CASSIDPLYEQYF. Written as DNA, the CDR3 is TGTGCCAGTAGTATAGATCCCTTGTACGAGCAGTACTTC. The chain has TRBV19 and TRBJ2-7; D gene unclear. Trimming stripped 0 bases from V and 4 bases from J, with 7 bases between. This CDR3 has 13 residues. CDR1 is LNHDA, CDR2 SQIVND, per germline (reference sequence).

The chain links TRBV5-6 to TRBJ1-1; 11 bases are a match to TRBD1. The CDR3 sequence is 17 residues long. CDR1 is SGHDT, CDR2 YYEEEE, per germline. V was pared by 3 bases and J by 3 bases, with 10 bases of the junction left unmatched. The CDR3 nucleotides are TGTGCCAGCAGCTCGGGACAGGGGGTCGTTTGGGACACTGAAGCTTTCTTT. Protein: CASSSGQGVVWDTEAFF. The whole variable domain, filled in from reference TRBV5-6 and TRBJ1-1, reads DAGVTQSPTHLIKTRGQQVTLRCSPKSGHDTVSWYQQALGQGPQFIFQYYEEEERQRGNFPDRFSGHQFPNYSSELNVNALLLGDSALYLCASSSGQGVVWDTEAFFGQGTRLTVV.

The chain carries TRBV4-3 and TRBJ2-1; TRBD2 aligns across 10 bases. The junction had 5 bases not matched to a gene; V was cut back by 3 bases and J by 0 bases. The CDR3 length is 17 residues. From germline, CDR1 is LGHNA and CDR2 YSLEER. CDR3 sequence reads: CASSQRLAGSSYNEQFF. In nucleotides, the CDR3 is TGCGCCAGCAGCCAGCGACTAGCGGGTAGCTCCTACAATGAGCAGTTCTTC.

On this clone: The junction does not match germline at one end; this may be a read error. The chain employs TRBV9 and TRBJ2-1, with TRBD1 identical over 7 bases. CDR1 is SGDLS and CDR2 is YYNGEE in the germline V gene. CDR3 size: 12 residues. The DNA for the CDR3 is TGTGCCAGCAGCACCGGGACAGACCATCTTATCTTC. Translated, it gives CASSTGTDHLIF.

This chain joins TRBV7-8 and TRBJ1-4; no definite D call. The V gene's germline CDR1 is SGHVS and CDR2 FQNEAQ. The CDR3 extends over 14 amino acids. V gave up 5 bases and J gave up 3 bases, with 10 bases separating them. The CDR3 loop is CASSKLGANEKLFF. The CDR3 DNA sequence: TGTGCCAGCAGCAAACTCGGGGCTAATGAAAAACTGTTTTTT.

This chain joins TRBV4-3 and TRBJ2-6, with D perhaps matching TRBD2 (6 bases). The CDR3 is 17 amino acids. V gave up 4 bases and J gave up 0 bases, with 13 bases separating them. Germline CDR1 reads LGHNA; CDR2 reads YSLEER. For the CDR3, the DNA is TGCGCCAGCAGCCCGGACTACTTTGACTCTGGGGCCAACGTCCTGACTTTC. It codes for CASSPDYFDSGANVLTF.

The V call is TRBV23-1, the J call TRBJ1-1; no reliable D call. TRBV23-1 is labeled an ORF, and its function is uncertain. The CDR3 is 18 residues long. The V gene lost 0 bases and the J gene lost 1 base, with 18 bases spanning the gap. In DNA, the CDR3 is TGCGCCAGCAGTCAATCGGTTGAGGGAGGTGTTGGGAACACTGAAGCTTTCTTT. This codes for CASSQSVEGGVGNTEAFF.

This chain joins TRBV18 and TRBJ2-3; a weak D match, TRBD1 (6 bases). The V end lost 7 bases, the J end lost 5 bases, and 19 bases lay between the germline ends. The germline gives CDR1 KGHSH, CDR2 LQKENI. CDR3 length: 15 residues. The CDR3 DNA sequence: TGTGCCAGCTGCCCAGGGGCCTCCTTCCAAGATACGCAGTATTTT. This encodes CASCPGASFQDTQYF.

The chain joins TRBV29-1 to TRBJ2-5; 10 nucleotides align to TRBD2. Germline loops: CDR1 SQVTM, CDR2 ANQGSEA. The CDR3 is made up of 16 amino acids. The V gene end was trimmed by 4 bases and the J gene end by 4 bases; junction bases not matched to a gene: 12. The CDR3 is CSVVSGLAGVRETQYF. CDR3 nucleotide sequence: TGCAGCGTTGTTTCCGGCCTAGCGGGAGTTCGAGAGACCCAGTACTTC. Complete variable domain (other parts from reference TRBV29-1 and TRBJ2-5): SAVISQKPSRDICQRGTSLTIQCQVDSQVTMMFWYRQQPGQSLTLIATANQGSEATYESGFVIDKFPISRPNLTFSTLTVSNMSPEDSSIYLCSVVSGLAGVRETQYFGPGTRLLVL.

The rearrangement joins TRBV4-1 to TRBJ2-7; TRBD2 agrees at 10 bases. The CDR3 consists of 15 residues. Trimming removed 3 bases from V and 6 bases from J; junction bases left unmatched: 8. Germline CDR1 and CDR2: MGHRA and YSYEKL. The CDR3 DNA follows: TGCGCCAGCAGCCAGATCTCCGGGACTAGCGCCGAGCAGTACTTC. Translation: CASSQISGTSAEQYF.

V is TRBV10-3 and J is TRBJ2-1, with D possibly being TRBD1 (5 bases). Trimming removed 2 bases at V and 6 bases at J, with 11 bases between. Germline CDR1 reads ENHRY; CDR2 reads SYGVKD. The CDR3 has 14 residues. This chain's CDR3 is CAISEQGQGNEQFF. For the CDR3, the DNA is TGTGCCATCAGTGAGCAGGGTCAGGGCAATGAGCAGTTCTTC.

The V gene is TRBV5-1, the J gene TRBJ1-3; TRBD1 might be the D (5 bases). The CDR3 contains 15 residues. V was trimmed by 0 bases and J by 4 bases, leaving 11 bases between them. Germline V gene lookup returns CDR1 SGHRS and CDR2 YFSETQ. CDR3 in DNA: TGCGCCAGCAGCTTGGAAGGGGTCTTCGGAAACACCATATATTTT. It specifies CASSLEGVFGNTIYF.

The rearrangement links TRBV7-9 to TRBJ1-4, with D possibly matching TRBD1 (6 bases). Per the germline V gene, CDR1 is SEHNR and CDR2 is FQNEAQ (reference sequence). The CDR3 is made up of 17 amino acids. Trimming shortened V by 5 bases and J by 3 bases, and 19 bases separated the two germline ends. The CDR3 DNA sequence: TGTGCCAGCAGCCAAAGATACAACAGGGCACCTAATGAAAAACTGTTTTTT. This gives the protein CASSQRYNRAPNEKLFF.